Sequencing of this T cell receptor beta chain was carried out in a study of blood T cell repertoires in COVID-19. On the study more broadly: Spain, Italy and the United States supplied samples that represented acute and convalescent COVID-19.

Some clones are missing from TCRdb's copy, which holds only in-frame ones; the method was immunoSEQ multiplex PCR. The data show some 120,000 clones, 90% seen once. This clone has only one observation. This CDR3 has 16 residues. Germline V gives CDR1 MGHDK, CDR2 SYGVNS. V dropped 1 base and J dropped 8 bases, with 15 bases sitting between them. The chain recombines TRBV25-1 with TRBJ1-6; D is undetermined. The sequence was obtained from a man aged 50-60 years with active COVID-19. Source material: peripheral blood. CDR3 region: CASSEFGGRIDSPLHF. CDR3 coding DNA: TGTGCCAGCAGTGAATTCGGCGGGAGGATTGATTCACCCCTCCACTTT.